This TCR beta chain was documented in a study of OX40 agonist ivuxolimab in advanced cancers. On the study more broadly: An agonistic anti-OX40 (CD134) antibody, ivuxolimab, was used to treat the patients.

V dropped 0 bases and J dropped 0 bases, with 8 bases sitting between them. This CDR3 comprises 15 residues. Germline V gene sequence: CDR1 SGHRS, CDR2 YFSETQ. Profiled with immunoSEQ multiplex PCR; TCRdb holds only in-frame clones, not every one. The table has approximately 50,000 clones, 70% to 90% seen once; the top ten hold approximately 0.8%. At cycle 4 day 1, cycle 7 day 1, and baseline, blood was sampled. Points from the study as a whole: With doses of 0.1-3.0 mg/kg, partial responders showed among the lowest clonal expansion.

In the case of this clone: Its target is not known.

Source: CD4+ or CD8+ T cells sorted from blood, taken in a trial of the OX40 agonist ivuxolimab. The V and J genes are TRBV5-1 and TRBJ2-3; possibly TRBD1 for D (6 bases). The receptor comes from an adult with an advanced solid tumor such as melanoma, head and neck, liver or kidney cancer. The CDR3 loop reads CASSLDRVSTDTQYF. CDR3 nucleotide sequence: TGCGCCAGCAGCTTGGACAGGGTGAGCACAGATACGCAGTATTTT.